The 29 T cell receptor beta chains listed next were all sequenced from one sample in a study of cytomegalovirus exposure and HLA in healthy donors. Researchers ran the PCR with 60 Vbeta and 13 Jbeta primers. The assay was immunoSEQ multiplex PCR, and TCRdb's table has in-frame clones only and misses some. The sample has approximately 190,000 clones; around 85% are singletons. Sequencing input: PBMCs. The receptors stem from a man aged 40-55 years in good health and CMV-seropositive.

This chain connects TRBV6-1 to TRBJ1-6; 7 positions agree with TRBD1. Germline V lookup: CDR1 MNHNS, CDR2 SASEGT. This CDR3 comprises 13 residues. V shed 6 bases and J 14 bases; nucleotides not matched to a gene: 10. This CDR3 reads CASRRTGEGTLHF. Written as DNA, the CDR3 is TGTGCCAGCAGACGGACAGGCGAGGGGACCCTCCACTTT.

The gene calls are TRBV19 and TRBJ2-7; 10 bases map to TRBD2. CDR3 length equals 15 residues. The trim removed 7 bases at V and 3 bases at J, leaving 9 bases unmatched. CDR1 LNHDA and CDR2 SQIVND come from the germline V gene (reference sequence). CDR3 DNA: TGTGCCAGTACCCCATCTAGCGGGGGCCTCTACGAGCAGTACTTC. This gives the protein CASTPSSGGLYEQYF.

This rearrangement joins TRBV27 to TRBJ1-5, with 10 bases lining up with TRBD1. V was pared by 6 bases and J by 7 bases, with 3 bases of the junction left unmatched. The V gene's germline CDR1 is MNHEY and CDR2 SMNVEV (reference sequence). The CDR3 contains 13 residues. For the CDR3, the DNA is TGTGCCAGCAGGGGGGACAGGGGACAGCCCCAGCATTTT. The encoded protein is CASRGDRGQPQHF.

As to this clone: Different DNA sequences within this sample yield the same CDR3. The rearrangement joins TRBV30 to TRBJ1-5, with D possibly being TRBD1 (5 bases). Trimming shortened V by 0 bases and J by 4 bases, and 7 bases separated the two germline ends. This CDR3 has 13 amino acids. Germline loops: CDR1 GTSNPN, CDR2 SVGIG (reference sequence). CDR3 sequence: CAWSVRGNQPQHF. The DNA of the CDR3 is TGTGCCTGGAGTGTACGGGGGAATCAGCCCCAGCATTTT.

The chain links TRBV7-8 to TRBJ1-2, with 7 positions matching TRBD1. Germline V gives CDR1 SGHVS, CDR2 FQNEAQ. With 3 bases clipped from V and 3 bases from J, the junction kept 4 bases outside the gene matches. The CDR3 loop spans 14 amino acids. The CDR3 bases are TGTGCCAGCAGCTTTGGACAGGCCTACTATGGCTACACCTTC. Translated, it gives CASSFGQAYYGYTF.

This chain uses TRBV15 with TRBJ2-3; weak D call: TRBD2 (6 bases). The V end lost 8 bases, the J end lost 9 bases, and 15 bases lay between the germline ends. The CDR3 length is 12 residues. Germline CDR1 and CDR2: LNHNV and YYDKDF (reference sequence). CDR3: CATSPGVRTQYF. Written as DNA, the CDR3 is TGTGCCACCTCTCCGGGGGTCAGAACGCAGTATTTT. Variable domain in full (rest from reference TRBV15 and TRBJ2-3): DAMVIQNPRYQVTQFGKPVTLSCSQTLNHNVMYWYQQKSSQAPKLLFHYYDKDFNNEADTPDNFQSRRPNTSFCFLDIRSPGLGDTAMYLCATSPGVRTQYFGPGTRLTVL.

This clone came up a few times. V gene TRBV5-1 combines with J gene TRBJ2-3, with D maybe TRBD1 (5 bases). The CDR3 runs to 11 residues. The V gene's germline CDR1 is SGHRS and CDR2 YFSETQ. The germline V and J ends were trimmed by 5 bases and 9 bases, with 10 bases remaining between them. The CDR3 region is CASSDRKTQYF. Written as DNA, the CDR3 is TGCGCCAGCAGTGACAGAAAAACGCAGTATTTT.

In this sample, this clone turned up many times. V usage is TRBV6-4 and J usage is TRBJ2-1, with TRBD2 as a possible D gene (6 bases). The germline V gene encodes CDR1 MRHNA and CDR2 SNTAGT. The CDR3 extends over 13 amino acids. Trimming took off 0 bases at V and 6 bases at J, with 6 bases between the two ends. The CDR3 here is CASSDSTSNEQFF. The CDR3 DNA reads as TGTGCCAGCAGTGACTCGACTAGCAATGAGCAGTTCTTC.

The V call is TRBV10-1, the J call TRBJ2-6, with a tentative D call TRBD1 (6 bases). Trimming took off 5 bases at V and 0 bases at J, with 14 bases between the two ends. CDR1 and CDR2 from the germline V gene are WNHNN and SYGVQD (reference sequence). The CDR3 contains 17 residues. This CDR3 reads CASSFGTPHSGANVLTF. The CDR3, as DNA: TGCGCCAGCAGTTTTGGGACACCGCACTCTGGGGCCAACGTCCTGACTTTC.

The V gene is TRBV7-2, the J gene TRBJ2-2, with a weak D call TRBD1 (5 bases). Germline V gives CDR1 SGHTA, CDR2 FQGNSA. The V end was cut by 1 base, the J end by 6 bases, with 15 bases between. The CDR3 consists of 16 residues. The CDR3, as DNA: TGTGCCAGCAGCTTAGAGACAGCCCCTTACTCCGGGGAGCTGTTTTTT. It is translated as CASSLETAPYSGELFF.

As DNA, the CDR3 is TGTGCCAGCTCACCCGGGACAGGGGCCCTGGGGTTCGAGCAGTACTTC. It codes for CASSPGTGALGFEQYF. The genes are TRBV18 and TRBJ2-7, with 10 positions matching TRBD1. J was trimmed by 6 bases and V by 3 bases; bases with no gene match: 11. Germline CDR1 is KGHSH and CDR2 is LQKENI. CDR3 length: 16 residues. Complete variable domain (other parts from reference TRBV18 and TRBJ2-7): NAGVMQNPRHLVRRRGQEARLRCSPMKGHSHVYWYRQLPEEGLKFMVYLQKENIIDESGMPKERFSAEFPKEGPSILRIQQVVRGDSAAYFCASSPGTGALGFEQYFGPGTRLTVT.

This chain joins TRBV27 and TRBJ2-7; D not certain. V lost 2 bases and J lost 1, with 6 bases in between. CDR1 is MNHEY, CDR2 SMNVEV, per germline (reference sequence). The CDR3 loop spans 13 amino acids. DNA for the CDR3: TGTGCCAGCAGTTTAGCACTTTCCTACGAGCAGTACTTC. Translated, it gives CASSLALSYEQYF.

J is TRBJ2-6 and V is TRBV27; D remains unclear. The CDR3 covers 15 residues. Germline CDR1 and CDR2: MNHEY and SMNVEV (reference sequence). V was trimmed by 3 bases and J by 0 bases, leaving 6 bases between them. This CDR3 reads CASSFSRSGANVLTF. The CDR3 nucleotides are TGTGCCAGCAGTTTTTCCCGCTCTGGGGCCAACGTCCTGACTTTC.

The J gene is TRBJ2-1, the V gene TRBV6-6; 9 nucleotides agree with TRBD1. Unmatched junction bases numbered 2, after V lost 2 bases and J lost 6 bases. The CDR3 runs to 14 residues. Germline loops: CDR1 MNHNY, CDR2 SVGAGI (reference sequence). The CDR3 coding sequence is TGTGCCAGCAGTTACCCGGGACAGGGCAATGAGCAGTTCTTC. Translated, it gives CASSYPGQGNEQFF.

The sample holds a few counts of this clone. This chain connects TRBV7-2 to TRBJ2-5; D is unresolved. The CDR3 is 12 amino acids. Germline assignment: CDR1 SGHTA and CDR2 FQGNSA. V was shortened by 5 bases and J by 3 bases, with 7 bases between the two germline ends. This chain's CDR3 is CASSPHEETQYF. The CDR3 DNA is TGTGCCAGCAGCCCACACGAAGAGACCCAGTACTTC. The full variable domain, rest sourced from reference TRBV7-2 and TRBJ2-5, is GAGVSQSPSNKVTEKGKDVELRCDPISGHTALYWYRQSLGQGLEFLIYFQGNSAPDKSGLPSDRFSAERTGGSVSTLTIQRTQQEDSAVYLCASSPHEETQYFGPGTRLLVL.

A few counts support this clone. The rearrangement links TRBV9 to TRBJ2-3, with TRBD2 identical over 16 bases. V was clipped by 3 bases and J by 3 bases; unmatched bases: 7. Per germline, CDR1 SGDLS and CDR2 YYNGEE. This CDR3 is 18 amino acids long. The CDR3: CASSEGLAGGPSTDTQYF. The CDR3 DNA sequence: TGTGCCAGCAGCGAGGGACTAGCGGGGGGGCCCTCGACAGATACGCAGTATTTT.

The V call is TRBV6-5, the J call TRBJ2-7, with D possibly being TRBD2 (6 bases). The CDR3 totals 13 residues. Trimming took off 5 bases at V and 2 bases at J, with 10 bases between the two ends. The germline gives CDR1 MNHEY, CDR2 SVGAGI. As DNA, the CDR3 is TGTGCCAGCAGTCCGTGGGGGGCCTACGAGCAGTACTTC. Amino acid sequence: CASSPWGAYEQYF.

The chain links TRBV18 to TRBJ2-3; 10 bases line up with TRBD2. The CDR3 has 19 residues. The ends lost 0 bases at V and 1 base at J; junction bases unmatched: 10. Germline V gene sequence: CDR1 KGHSH, CDR2 LQKENI. CDR3 coding DNA: TGTGCCAGCTCACCACCGGGAGCGGGGGGGCCATTAGGCACAGATACGCAGTATTTT. Protein: CASSPPGAGGPLGTDTQYF.

V gene TRBV6-5 combines with J gene TRBJ2-7, with 9 positions matching TRBD1. The CDR3 loop spans 16 amino acids. V gave up 2 bases and J gave up 4 bases; unmatched junction bases: 9. The V gene's germline CDR1 is MNHEY and CDR2 SVGAGI. In DNA form, the CDR3 reads TGTGCCAGCAGTTACGACTTGCCAGGACAGGGGTACGAGCAGTACTTC. Amino acids: CASSYDLPGQGYEQYF.

This clone was recorded only once. The gene calls are TRBV7-9 and TRBJ2-7; tentative D call: TRBD2 (6 bases). CDR1 is SEHNR and CDR2 is FQNEAQ in the germline V gene (reference sequence). CDR3 size: 13 residues. Trimming stripped 8 bases from V and 6 bases from J, with 17 bases between. CDR3 sequence: CASLTVLEGEQYF. As DNA, the CDR3 is TGTGCCAGCTTGACAGTGTTGGAGGGCGAGCAGTACTTC.

The chain carries TRBV7-3 and TRBJ2-2, with 9 bases identical to TRBD2. The V gene end was trimmed by 4 bases and the J gene end by 6 bases; junction bases not matched to a gene: 3. The CDR3 totals 14 residues. Germline CDR1 reads SGHTA; CDR2 reads FQGTGA. The CDR3 protein is CASSYSGGPGELFF. CDR3 sequence (DNA): TGTGCCAGCAGCTATAGCGGGGGCCCCGGGGAGCTGTTTTTT.

The table lists this clone with a count of one. The rearrangement uses TRBV10-3 and TRBJ1-1; TRBD1 matches at 7 bases. The CDR3 is made up of 14 amino acids. Germline loops: CDR1 ENHRY, CDR2 SYGVKD. The J segment lost 0 bases and the V segment lost 10 bases, leaving 8 bases of the junction unmatched. In DNA, the CDR3 is TGTGCCACCCTCCGGACAGGCATGAACACTGAAGCTTTCTTT. Its protein is CATLRTGMNTEAFF.

The genes are TRBV10-3 and TRBJ1-5; 11 nucleotides align to TRBD1. The CDR3 runs 14 residues. Germline V gene lookup returns CDR1 ENHRY and CDR2 SYGVKD. Trimming cost V 5 bases and J 4 bases; bases outside gene matches: 1. The CDR3 region has the DNA TGTGCCATCAGTTGGGACAGGGGGAATCAGCCCCAGCATTTT. As protein: CAISWDRGNQPQHF.

The V call is TRBV19, the J call TRBJ2-5; 10 nucleotides match TRBD1. The CDR3 length is 12 residues. Looked up from germline, CDR1 is LNHDA and CDR2 is SQIVND (reference sequence). Germline trimming cut 10 bases from V and 5 bases from J; bases unmatched to any gene: 4. CDR3 sequence reads: CAKRTGGETQYF. In DNA, the CDR3 is TGTGCCAAACGGACAGGGGGGGAGACCCAGTACTTC.

This clone was found once. The chain is built from TRBV27 and TRBJ2-7; a possible D gene is TRBD1 (6 bases). Germline-derived CDR1 and CDR2 are MNHEY and SMNVEV (reference sequence). V was cut by 5 bases and J by 0 bases, with 8 bases left in between. The CDR3 extends over 13 amino acids. The CDR3 region is CASSADSSYEQYF. The CDR3 nucleotides read TGTGCCAGCAGTGCGGACAGCTCCTACGAGCAGTACTTC.

This chain uses TRBV4-2 with TRBJ2-2, with D possibly TRBD2 on 5 matching bases. CDR1 LGHNA and CDR2 YNFKEQ come from the germline V gene. The CDR3 spans 14 residues. V lost 1 base and J 4 bases, leaving 7 bases between the germline ends. In DNA, the CDR3 is TGTGCCAGCAGCCAAGCACGGGGCACCGGGGAGCTGTTTTTT. Translation gives CASSQARGTGELFF.

The chain couples TRBV4-3 to TRBJ1-2; a possible D gene is TRBD1 (6 bases). This CDR3 region has 15 residues. Germline-derived CDR1 and CDR2 are LGHNA and YSLEER. V gave up 0 bases and J gave up 0 bases, with 8 bases separating them. CDR3 DNA sequence: TGCGCCAGCAGCCAAGATAGGACAGCTAACTATGGCTACACCTTC. Amino acid sequence: CASSQDRTANYGYTF.

The chain has TRBV13 and TRBJ1-3; 9 bases are shared with TRBD1. Trimming cost V 4 bases and J 2 bases; bases outside gene matches: 9. In germline, CDR1 is PRHDT, CDR2 FYEKMQ (reference sequence). The CDR3 runs 17 residues. CDR3 protein: CASSYGTGTRTGNTIYF. DNA for the CDR3: TGTGCCAGCAGCTACGGGACAGGGACGAGGACTGGAAACACCATATATTTT. The variable domain in full, with the rest retrieved from reference TRBV13 and TRBJ1-3, is AAGVIQSPRHLIKEKRETATLKCYPIPRHDTVYWYQQGPGQDPQFLISFYEKMQSDKGSIPDRFSAQQFSDYHSELNMSSLELGDSALYFCASSYGTGTRTGNTIYFGEGSWLTVV.

On this clone: Germline and junction disagree at one end, which may indicate a read error. This sequence joins TRBV5-1 and TRBJ2-2, with D possibly being TRBD2 (7 bases). The CDR3 sequence is 15 residues long. Per the germline V gene, CDR1 is SGHRS and CDR2 is YFSETQ. CDR3 DNA: TGCGCCAGCAGCCAGGAGGGGGGGGGCCTCGGGGAGCTGCTTTTT. Translated, it gives CASSQEGGGLGELLF. The full variable domain, completed using reference TRBV5-1 and TRBJ2-2, is KAGVTQTPRYLIKTRGQQVTLSCSPISGHRSVSWYQQTPGQGLQFLFEYFSETQRNKGNFPGRFSGRQFSNSRSEMNVSTLELGDSALYLCASSQEGGGLGELLFGEGSRLTVL.